These 20 T cell receptor beta chains were all obtained from the same sample, sequenced in a study of spatial heterogeneity in lung cancer. Overall study findings and caveats: Tumor mutation count correlated with how many alpha and beta TCRs expanded intratumorally.

These receptors have no identified antigens. Each CDR3 protein gets one entry after TCRdb re-called the 5' RACE reads with MiXCR. The sample has about 100,000 distinct CDR3 sequences; under 4.5% are singletons. Time point: sample taken at primary tumor resection. The sample in question was lung tumor tissue, obtained at surgery. These receptors originate from a male donor with early-stage non-small cell lung cancer.

This clonotype was detected only a few times. The J gene is TRBJ2-5, the V gene TRBV3-1, with D perhaps TRBD2 (6 bases). Germline values: CDR1 LGHDT, CDR2 YNNKEL (reference sequence). Trimming cost V 5 bases and J 2 bases, with 9 bases left between them. This CDR3 is 13 amino acids long. The CDR3 DNA sequence: TGTGCCAGCAGCTCTGGGGGGCAAGAGACCCAGTACTTC. It specifies CASSSGGQETQYF.

This clonotype was found many times. The V and J genes are TRBV13 and TRBJ1-2; 7 nucleotides agree with TRBD1. The CDR3 sequence is 16 residues long. The ends lost 0 bases at V and 2 bases at J; junction bases unmatched: 6. Germline loops: CDR1 PRHDT, CDR2 FYEKMQ (reference sequence). This CDR3 is CASSLGSGQINYGYTF. CDR3 sequence (DNA): TGTGCCAGCAGCTTAGGGTCGGGACAGATAAACTATGGCTACACCTTC.

This clonotype was recorded at least ten times. CDR3 region: CASSLGTTQDSGNTIYF. CDR3 sequence (DNA): TGTGCCAGCAGCCTGGGGACAACCCAAGACTCTGGAAACACCATATATTTT. The chain links TRBV4-2 to TRBJ1-3; the D gene is possibly TRBD1 (6 bases). CDR3 length: 17 amino acids. CDR1 and CDR2 (germline): LGHNA, YNFKEQ. V lost 4 bases and J 0 bases, leaving 16 bases between the germline ends.

Many counts were recorded for this clonotype. The chain recombines TRBV27 with TRBJ2-1, with D possibly TRBD1 on 5 matching bases. CDR1 is MNHEY, CDR2 SMNVEV, per germline (reference sequence). This CDR3 comprises 15 residues. Deletions cut 4 bases from V and 0 bases from J, with 10 bases between. CDR3 sequence (DNA): TGTGCCAGCAGTTCCCAGGGCCTCTCCTACAATGAGCAGTTCTTC. As protein: CASSSQGLSYNEQFF.

This clonotype was seen ten or more times. This chain joins TRBV4-1 and TRBJ1-5; D gene uncertain. V was trimmed by 3 bases and J by 0 bases, leaving 6 bases between them. The CDR3 has 14 amino acids. The germline gives CDR1 MGHRA, CDR2 YSYEKL. The CDR3 loop is CASSQPYSNQPQHF. The DNA of the CDR3 is TGCGCCAGCAGCCAGCCGTATAGCAATCAGCCCCAGCATTTT.

In its sample, this clonotype was seen many times. The rearrangement links TRBV20-1 to TRBJ2-1; TRBD2 agrees at 14 bases. V lost 4 bases to trimming and J lost 0 bases; unmatched junction nucleotides: 14. Germline CDR1 DFQATT, CDR2 SNEGSKA (reference sequence). The CDR3 has 20 amino acids. The CDR3 DNA reads as TGCAGTGCTACGCTGCTTAGGACTAGCGGGAGGTGGAGCTCCTACAATGAGCAGTTCTTC. Its protein product is CSATLLRTSGRWSSYNEQFF.

At least ten counts were recorded for this clonotype. V and J are TRBV11-2 and TRBJ2-3; D is possibly TRBD2 (5 bases). V was shortened by 4 bases and J by 6 bases, with 14 bases between the two germline ends. Germline values: CDR1 SGHAT, CDR2 FQNNGV. CDR3 length: 14 residues. CDR3 loop: CASSSPAGGDTQYF. CDR3 in DNA: TGTGCCAGCAGCTCCCCGGCGGGTGGGGATACGCAGTATTTT.

Turning to this clonotype: The CDR3 end shows no conserved phenylalanine or tryptophan, and so a read error is likely. The J gene is TRBJ2-7, the V gene TRBV20-1; the D is unclear. CDR3 length: 12 residues. V was trimmed by 6 bases and J by 2 bases, leaving 11 bases between them. Per the germline V gene, CDR1 is DFQATT and CDR2 is SNEGSKA (reference sequence). DNA for the CDR3: TGCAGTGCCACCGGGCAGACCTACGAGCAGTACTAC. This sequence encodes CSATGQTYEQYY.

This clonotype was observed at least ten times. This chain joins TRBV19 and TRBJ2-7; TRBD2 is a possible D gene (6 bases). The V and J ends lost 7 bases and 3 bases respectively, with 16 bases between them. Germline V gene data show CDR1 as LNHDA and CDR2 as SQIVND (reference sequence). The CDR3 is 14 amino acids. For the CDR3, the DNA is TGTGCCAGTACCAGGACCTGGGGGGACTACGAGCAGTACTTC. Its protein is CASTRTWGDYEQYF. The full variable domain, completed using reference TRBV19 and TRBJ2-7, is DGGITQSPKYLFRKEGQNVTLSCEQNLNHDAMYWYRQDPGQGLRLIYYSQIVNDFQKGDIAEGYSVSREKKESFPLTVTSAQKNPTAFYLCASTRTWGDYEQYFGPGTRLTVT.

This clonotype was observed at least ten times. The V call is TRBV10-3, the J call TRBJ1-1, with D unresolved. V gave up 4 bases and J gave up 3 bases, with 9 bases separating them. CDR1 and CDR2 (germline): ENHRY, SYGVKD. The CDR3 spans 13 residues. This CDR3 reads CAISARADTEAFF. In DNA, the CDR3 is TGTGCCATCAGTGCCCGGGCGGACACTGAAGCTTTCTTT.

This clonotype was found many times. This chain connects TRBV5-1 to TRBJ1-1; D is unclear. V was cut by 1 base and J by 1 base, with 14 bases left in between. This CDR3 spans 16 amino acids. CDR1 is SGHRS and CDR2 is YFSETQ in the germline V gene. The CDR3 sequence: CASSLQPGTANTEAFF. CDR3 sequence (DNA): TGCGCCAGCAGCTTGCAGCCGGGAACGGCGAACACTGAAGCTTTCTTT.

This clonotype was counted at least ten times. V and J are TRBV5-1 and TRBJ2-3; D is perhaps TRBD1 (5 bases). V gave up 0 bases and J gave up 5 bases, with 7 bases separating them. CDR1 and CDR2 (germline): SGHRS, YFSETQ. The CDR3 is made up of 13 amino acids. The CDR3 DNA sequence: TGCGCCAGCAGCTTGGAGGGGCAAGATACGCAGTATTTT. It translates to CASSLEGQDTQYF.

This clonotype has at least ten counts. The rearrangement uses TRBV7-9 and TRBJ1-1; D gene unclear. CDR3 length equals 14 residues. Per germline, CDR1 SEHNR and CDR2 FQNEAQ (reference sequence). Trimming took 5 bases from V and 0 from J, leaving 10 bases between them. CDR3 nucleotide sequence: TGTGCCAGCAGCCAATTTCAGGTGAACACTGAAGCTTTCTTT. Amino acids: CASSQFQVNTEAFF. Full variable domain (missing parts from reference TRBV7-9 and TRBJ1-1): DTGVSQNPRHKITKRGQNVTFRCDPISEHNRLYWYRQTLGQGPEFLTYFQNEAQLEKSRLLSDRFSAERPKGSFSTLEIQRTEQGDSAMYLCASSQFQVNTEAFFGQGTRLTVV.

The chain recombines TRBV12-3 or TRBV12-4 with TRBJ1-6; perhaps TRBD1 as D (6 bases). V lost 7 bases and J 9 bases, leaving 13 bases between the germline ends. This CDR3 is built from 13 residues. CDR3 in amino acids: CASTRGAGSPLHF. CDR3 nucleotides: TGTGCCAGCACCCGGGGGGCCGGTTCACCCCTCCACTTT.

This clonotype was found many times. V is TRBV29-1 and J is TRBJ2-5; D remains unclear. Trimming took off 0 bases at V and 7 bases at J, with 12 bases between the two ends. CDR3 length equals 13 residues. Per germline, CDR1 SQVTM and CDR2 ANQGSEA. The CDR3 DNA reads as TGCAGCGTTGAAGATACCTTTGGTGTGACCCAGTACTTC. This gives the protein CSVEDTFGVTQYF.

This clonotype was seen repeatedly, ten times or more. J is TRBJ1-4 and V is TRBV7-2, with D possibly TRBD1 on 5 matching bases. CDR1 is SGHTA, CDR2 FQGNSA, per germline. The CDR3 spans 15 residues. With 5 bases removed from V and 4 bases from J, the gap between germline ends came to 14 bases. In nucleotides, the CDR3 is TGTGCCAGCAGCACCAGACAGTCCAATAATGAAAAACTGTTTTTT. This gives the protein CASSTRQSNNEKLFF.

This clonotype was found many times. The rearrangement joins TRBV10-3 to TRBJ2-3, with D unclear. V lost 3 bases and J lost 6, with 10 bases in between. The germline CDR1 and CDR2 sequences are ENHRY and SYGVKD. CDR3 length: 13 amino acids. CDR3 residues: CAISDGISDTQYF. CDR3 coding DNA: TGTGCCATCAGTGATGGGATCAGTGATACGCAGTATTTT.

This rearrangement joins TRBV12-5 to TRBJ2-7; TRBD1 might be the D (6 bases). In germline, CDR1 is LGHNT, CDR2 FRNRAP. The germline V and J ends were trimmed by 6 bases and 3 bases, with 18 bases remaining between them. CDR3 size: 15 residues. DNA of the CDR3: TGTGCTAGTGGAGTCAGGGGTCTTTATAGCTACGAGCAGTACTTC. Encoded protein: CASGVRGLYSYEQYF.

The rearrangement links TRBV19 to TRBJ2-4; 8 nucleotides agree with TRBD1. Trimming cost V 2 bases and J 6 bases; bases outside gene matches: 6. The CDR3 has 15 residues. CDR1 is LNHDA, CDR2 SQIVND, per germline (reference sequence). CDR3 loop: CASSISGGHGNIQYF. The CDR3 DNA reads TGTGCCAGTAGTATATCAGGGGGCCATGGAAACATTCAGTACTTC.

At least ten counts were recorded for this clonotype. The chain is built from TRBV7-9 and TRBJ1-1; no reliable D call. V dropped 7 bases and J dropped 3 bases, with 6 bases sitting between them. CDR3 length equals 11 residues. The germline V gene has CDR1 SEHNR and CDR2 FQNEAQ (reference sequence). CDR3 sequence reads: CASKWDTEAFF. CDR3 bases: TGTGCCAGCAAATGGGACACTGAAGCTTTCTTT.